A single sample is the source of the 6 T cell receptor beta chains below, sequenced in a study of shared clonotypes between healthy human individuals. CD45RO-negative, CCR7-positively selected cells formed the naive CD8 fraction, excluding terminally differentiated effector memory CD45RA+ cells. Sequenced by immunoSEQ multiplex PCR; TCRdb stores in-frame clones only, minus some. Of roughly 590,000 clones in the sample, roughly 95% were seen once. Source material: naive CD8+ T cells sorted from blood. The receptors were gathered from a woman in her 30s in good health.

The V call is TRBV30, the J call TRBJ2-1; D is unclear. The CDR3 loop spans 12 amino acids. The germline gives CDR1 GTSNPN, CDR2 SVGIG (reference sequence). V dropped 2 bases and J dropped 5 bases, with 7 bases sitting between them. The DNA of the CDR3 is TGTGCCTGGAGTCACTCAGACAATGAGCAGTTCTTC. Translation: CAWSHSDNEQFF.

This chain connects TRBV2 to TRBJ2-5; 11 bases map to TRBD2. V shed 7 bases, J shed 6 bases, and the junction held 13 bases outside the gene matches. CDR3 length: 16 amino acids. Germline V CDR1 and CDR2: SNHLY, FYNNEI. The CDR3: CASTLSLAGGVKTQYF. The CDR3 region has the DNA TGTGCCAGCACCCTAAGTCTAGCGGGAGGTGTTAAGACCCAGTACTTC.

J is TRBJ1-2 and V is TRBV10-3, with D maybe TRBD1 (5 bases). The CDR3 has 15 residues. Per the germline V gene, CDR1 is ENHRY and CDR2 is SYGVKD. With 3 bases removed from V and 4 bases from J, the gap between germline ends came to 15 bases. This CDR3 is CAISDPSGGSYGYTF. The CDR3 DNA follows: TGTGCCATCAGTGACCCCTCCGGGGGAAGCTATGGCTACACCTTC.

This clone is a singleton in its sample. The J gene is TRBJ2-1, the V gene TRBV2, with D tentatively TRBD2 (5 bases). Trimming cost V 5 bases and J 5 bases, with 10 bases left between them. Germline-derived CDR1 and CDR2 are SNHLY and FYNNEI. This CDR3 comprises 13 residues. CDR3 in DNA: TGTGCCAGCAGTTATACCGGGAACAATGAGCAGTTCTTC. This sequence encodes CASSYTGNNEQFF.

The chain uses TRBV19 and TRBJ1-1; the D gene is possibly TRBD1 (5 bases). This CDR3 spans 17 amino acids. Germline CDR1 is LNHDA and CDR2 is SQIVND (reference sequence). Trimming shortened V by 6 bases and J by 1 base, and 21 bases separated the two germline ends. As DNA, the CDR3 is TGTGCCAGTAGGCACTTGGGGTTACAGGAGACGAACACTGAAGCTTTCTTT. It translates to CASRHLGLQETNTEAFF. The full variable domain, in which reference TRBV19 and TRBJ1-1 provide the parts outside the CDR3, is DGGITQSPKYLFRKEGQNVTLSCEQNLNHDAMYWYRQDPGQGLRLIYYSQIVNDFQKGDIAEGYSVSREKKESFPLTVTSAQKNPTAFYLCASRHLGLQETNTEAFFGQGTRLTVV.

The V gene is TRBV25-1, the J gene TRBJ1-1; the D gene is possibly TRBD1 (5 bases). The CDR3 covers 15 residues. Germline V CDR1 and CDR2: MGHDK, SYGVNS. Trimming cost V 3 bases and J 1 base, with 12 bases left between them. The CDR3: CASSEMLGANTEAFF. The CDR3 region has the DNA TGTGCCAGCAGTGAGATGTTAGGGGCGAACACTGAAGCTTTCTTT.